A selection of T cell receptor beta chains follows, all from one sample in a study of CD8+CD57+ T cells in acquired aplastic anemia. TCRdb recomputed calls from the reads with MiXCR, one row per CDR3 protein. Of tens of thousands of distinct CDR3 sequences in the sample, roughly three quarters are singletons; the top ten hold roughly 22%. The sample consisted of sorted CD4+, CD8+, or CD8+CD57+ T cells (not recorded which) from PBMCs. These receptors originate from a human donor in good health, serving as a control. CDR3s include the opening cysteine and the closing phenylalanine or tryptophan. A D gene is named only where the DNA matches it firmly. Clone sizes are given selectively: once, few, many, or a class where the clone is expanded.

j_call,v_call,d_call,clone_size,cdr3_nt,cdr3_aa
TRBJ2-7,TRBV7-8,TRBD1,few,TGTGCCAGCAATAAGGACAGGATCTACGAGCAGTACTTC,CASNKDRIYEQYF
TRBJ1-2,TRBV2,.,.,TGTGCCAGCCACTCGGGGGGCGACTATGGCTACACCTTC,CASHSGGDYGYTF
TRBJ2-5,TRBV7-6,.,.,TGTGCCAGCAGTGTTCAAGGGACCCAGTACTTC,CASSVQGTQYF
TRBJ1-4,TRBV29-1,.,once,TGCAGCGTTGAAGGGCCCGCTGAAAAACTGTTTTTT,CSVEGPAEKLFF
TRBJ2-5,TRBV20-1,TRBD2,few,TGCAGTGCAAAGCGGGGGGCTCAAGAGACCCAGTACTTC,CSAKRGAQETQYF
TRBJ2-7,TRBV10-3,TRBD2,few,TGTGCCACCCGACTAGCGGCTTTCTACGAGCAGTACTTC,CATRLAAFYEQYF
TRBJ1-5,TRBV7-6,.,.,TGTGCCAGCAGCTTTTTGGATCAGCCCCAGCATTTT,CASSFLDQPQHF
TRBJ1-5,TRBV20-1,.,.,TGCAGTGCTGTACGGGACAAAAATCAGCCCCAGCATTTT,CSAVRDKNQPQHF
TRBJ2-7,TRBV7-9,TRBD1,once,TGTGCCAGCAGCGCCCGGACAGGGAGATACGAGCAGTACTTC,CASSARTGRYEQYF
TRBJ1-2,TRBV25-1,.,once,TGTGCCAGCAGTGAAGAAAAGGGGTTTAACTATGGCTACACCTTC,CASSEEKGFNYGYTF
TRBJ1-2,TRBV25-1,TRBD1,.,TGTGCCAGCAGTGAACGGGACAGCCCGTTC,CASSERDSPF
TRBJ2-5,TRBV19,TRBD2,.,TGTGCCAGTAGCATAGGACTAGCGGGAGGGCGGACCCAGTACTTC,CASSIGLAGGRTQYF
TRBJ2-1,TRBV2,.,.,TGTGCCAGCAGCCAAGAACTAGTTTCGGATGAGCAGTTCTTC,CASSQELVSDEQFF
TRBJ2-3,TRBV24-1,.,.,TGTGCCACCAGTGAGGTAGACAGATCAGATACGCAGTATTTT,CATSEVDRSDTQYF
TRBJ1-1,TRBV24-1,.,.,TGTGCCACCAGTGATCCTGGTCGGACTGAAGCTTTCTTT,CATSDPGRTEAFF
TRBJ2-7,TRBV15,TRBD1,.,TGTGCCACCAGCATCCGGGACAGGGACTACGAGCAGTACTTC,CATSIRDRDYEQYF
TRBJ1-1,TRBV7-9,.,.,TGTGCCAGCAGCCTGGCGAGCCTCACTGAAGCTTTCTTT,CASSLASLTEAFF
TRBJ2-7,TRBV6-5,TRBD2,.,TGTGCCAGCAGTTACCGGACTAGCGGGGATTCCTACGAGCAGTACTTC,CASSYRTSGDSYEQYF
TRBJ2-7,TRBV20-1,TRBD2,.,TGCAGTGCGGCGGGAGACTACTACGAGCAGTACTTC,CSAAGDYYEQYF
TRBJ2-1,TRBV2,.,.,TGTGCCAGCCCTGGGGGCAATGAGCAGTTCTTC,CASPGGNEQFF
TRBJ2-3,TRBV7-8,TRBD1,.,TGTGCCAGCAGCCTGACAGGGTTTAATACGCAGTATTTT,CASSLTGFNTQYF
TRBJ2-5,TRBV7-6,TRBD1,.,TGTGCCAGCAGGTCCGACAGGGGGAACCAAGAGACCCAGTACTTC,CASRSDRGNQETQYF
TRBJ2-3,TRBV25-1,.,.,TGTGCCAGCAGTGAGTATCGTGGTTATTCTACGCAGTATTTT,CASSEYRGYSTQYF
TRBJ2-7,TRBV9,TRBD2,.,TGTGCCAGCAGCCCAGACGGACTAGCAGCGTACGAGCAGTACTTC,CASSPDGLAAYEQYF
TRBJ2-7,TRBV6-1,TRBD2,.,TGTGCCAGCAGGTTTCAAGCGGGGGGACACGAGCAGTACTTC,CASRFQAGGHEQYF
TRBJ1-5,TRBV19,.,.,TGTGCCAGTAGTATAAAGGAGGAAAAGCAGCCCCAGCATTTT,CASSIKEEKQPQHF
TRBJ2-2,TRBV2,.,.,TGTGCCAGCAGTGGGGGGCCAGGGGACACCGGGGAGCTGTTTTTT,CASSGGPGDTGELFF
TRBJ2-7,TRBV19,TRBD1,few,TGTGCCAGTAGTCCACGAGGGGACAGGCCATACTTC,CASSPRGDRPYF
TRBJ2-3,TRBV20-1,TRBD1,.,TGCAGTGCTAGAGACTTGGGGAGACAGGGGGCATTGGATACGCAGTATTTT,CSARDLGRQGALDTQYF
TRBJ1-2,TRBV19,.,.,TGTGCCAGTCGGGGCGCGGATGGCTACACCTTC,CASRGADGYTF
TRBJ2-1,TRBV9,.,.,TGTGCCAGCAGCGTAGACCAGATGGACAATGAGCAGTTCTTC,CASSVDQMDNEQFF
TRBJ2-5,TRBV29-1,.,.,TGCAGCGTTGAGGGCAGGGAGGAGACCCAGTACTTC,CSVEGREETQYF
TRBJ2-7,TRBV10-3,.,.,TGTGCCAGCAGTTACGGGACGGGCGAGCAGTACTTC,CASSYGTGEQYF
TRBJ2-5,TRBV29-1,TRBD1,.,TGCAGCGCCCTCTACAGGGGTGTGACCCAGTACTTC,CSALYRGVTQYF
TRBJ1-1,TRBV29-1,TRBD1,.,TGCAGCGTTTCCGCCGGGACAGGGGGCACTGAAGCTTTCTTT,CSVSAGTGGTEAFF
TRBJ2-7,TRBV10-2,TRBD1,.,TGCGCCAGCACCTCGACAGGGAATAGCGAGCAGTACTTC,CASTSTGNSEQYF
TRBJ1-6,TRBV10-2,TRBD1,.,TGCGCCAGCGGGGGACAGGGTCATTCACCCCTCCACTTT,CASGGQGHSPLHF
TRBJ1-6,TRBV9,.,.,TGTGCCAGCAGCTTAGTTGGGGCCGGTAATTCACCCCTCCACTTT,CASSLVGAGNSPLHF
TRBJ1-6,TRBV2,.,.,TGTGCCAGCAGAGTCGGGACATCAAATTCACCCCTCCACTTT,CASRVGTSNSPLHF
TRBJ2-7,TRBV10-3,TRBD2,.,TGTGCCATCAGTGAAAGGGGAGGGACCTACGAGCAGTACTTC,CAISERGGTYEQYF
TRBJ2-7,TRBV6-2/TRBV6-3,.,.,TGTGCCAGCAGTTACAGTCCCAGTGGTAGGTACTTC,CASSYSPSGRYF
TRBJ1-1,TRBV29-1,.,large,TGCAGCGCCTCGTGGACAGAGGGCACTGAAGCTTTCTTT,CSASWTEGTEAFF
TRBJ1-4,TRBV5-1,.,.,TGCGCCAGCAGTCGAGGTAGAACTAATGAAGAACTGTTTTTT,CASSRGRTNEELFF
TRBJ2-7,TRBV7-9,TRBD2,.,TGTGCCAGCAGCCGAATCACTAGCGGATCCTACGAGCAGTACTTC,CASSRITSGSYEQYF
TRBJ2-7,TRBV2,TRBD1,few,TGTGCCAGCAGTTCAGTGGACAGGGACTACGAGCAGTACTTC,CASSSVDRDYEQYF
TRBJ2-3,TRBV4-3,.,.,TGCGCCAGCAGCGGGAGGACTACTACAGATACGCAGTATTTT,CASSGRTTTDTQYF
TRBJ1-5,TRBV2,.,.,TGTGCCACCGGACAGCAGGGGAATCAGCCCCAGCATTTT,CATGQQGNQPQHF
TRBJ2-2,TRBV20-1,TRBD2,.,TGCAGTGCCGCGGGGAGGGAGGGCACCGGGGAGCTGTTTTTT,CSAAGREGTGELFF
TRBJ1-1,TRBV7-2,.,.,TGTGCCAGCAGCACCACAGGGCGTACTGAAGCTTTCTTT,CASSTTGRTEAFF
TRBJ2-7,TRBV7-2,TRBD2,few,TGTGCCAGCAGCTCAAACAGACTAGCGGGGGGTAACGAGCAGTACTTC,CASSSNRLAGGNEQYF
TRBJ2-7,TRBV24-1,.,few,TGTGCCACCAGTGAGACCTCCTACGAGCAGTACTTC,CATSETSYEQYF
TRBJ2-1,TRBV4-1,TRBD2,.,TGCGCCAGCAGCCAAGAAACTAGCGGCACCTACAATGAGCAGTTCTTC,CASSQETSGTYNEQFF
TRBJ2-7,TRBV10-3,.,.,TGTGCCATCAGTGATCGTGAGGGCAGGGGCTCATTCTACGAGCAGTACTTC,CAISDREGRGSFYEQYF
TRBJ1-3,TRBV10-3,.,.,TGTGCCATCAGGCAGGGAGGCACTGGAAACACCATATATTTT,CAIRQGGTGNTIYF
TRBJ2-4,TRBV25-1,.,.,TGTGCCAGCAGTGGGGCTGGGGATGAGGACATTCAGTACTTC,CASSGAGDEDIQYF
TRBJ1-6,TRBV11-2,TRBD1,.,TGTGCCAGCAGCTTAGGGGCCGGACAGGGGAATTCACCCCTCCACTTT,CASSLGAGQGNSPLHF
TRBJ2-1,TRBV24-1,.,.,TGTGCCACCAGTGATTCTTCATTGGGGACCCACAATGAGCAGTTCTTC,CATSDSSLGTHNEQFF
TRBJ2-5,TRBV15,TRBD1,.,TGTGCCACCAGCAGGACAGGGTTCCAAGAGACCCAGTACTTC,CATSRTGFQETQYF
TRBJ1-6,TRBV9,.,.,TGTGCCAGCAGCGTGGATAATTCACCCCTCCACTTT,CASSVDNSPLHF